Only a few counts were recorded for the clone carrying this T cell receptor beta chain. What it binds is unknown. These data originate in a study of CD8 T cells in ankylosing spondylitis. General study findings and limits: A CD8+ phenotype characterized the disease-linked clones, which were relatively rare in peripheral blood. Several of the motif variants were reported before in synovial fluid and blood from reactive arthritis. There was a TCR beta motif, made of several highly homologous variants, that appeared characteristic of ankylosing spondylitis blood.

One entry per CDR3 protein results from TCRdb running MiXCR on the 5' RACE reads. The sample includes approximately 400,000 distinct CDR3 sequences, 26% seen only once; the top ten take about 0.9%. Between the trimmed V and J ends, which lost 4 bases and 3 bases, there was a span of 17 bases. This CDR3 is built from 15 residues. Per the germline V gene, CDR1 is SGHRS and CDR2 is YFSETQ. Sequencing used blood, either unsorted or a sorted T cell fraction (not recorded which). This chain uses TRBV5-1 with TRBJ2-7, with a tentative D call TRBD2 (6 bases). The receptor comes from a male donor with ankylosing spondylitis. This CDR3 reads CASSLSSGHFYEQYV. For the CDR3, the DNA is TGCGCCAGCAGCCTAAGTAGCGGCCACTTCTACGAGCAGTACGTC.